This TCR beta chain was recovered during a study of shared clonotypes between healthy human individuals. The DNA input per sorted-subset replicate PCR was 200 ng, corresponding to tens of thousands of T cell genomes. This table comes from immunoSEQ multiplex PCR, and its TCRdb copy is limited to in-frame clones, with some not included. The sample has approximately 1.9 million clones; 85% to 95% are singletons. Only CD45RO-negative cells positively selected for CCR7 counted as naive CD8 cells, so terminally differentiated effector memory CD45RA+ cells were excluded. Caucasian adults living in Nashville, Tennessee, provided all samples. The V end lost 5 bases, the J end lost 2 bases, and 13 bases lay between the germline ends. CDR3 length equals 14 residues. Germline values: CDR1 LNHDA, CDR2 SQIVND (reference sequence).

V gene TRBV19 combines with J gene TRBJ2-7, with a weak D call TRBD1 (6 bases). The clonotype comes from a young man in good health. Some clones in this sample may be carry-over from other donors' samples. What was sequenced was naive CD8+ T cells from PBMCs. CDR3 protein: CASSVRDNTYEQYF. The CDR3 DNA sequence: TGTGCCAGTAGTGTCCGGGACAACACCTACGAGCAGTACTTC.